This T cell receptor (beta chain) was profiled in a study of T cell changes during pregnancy in multiple sclerosis. V gave up 8 bases and J gave up 2 bases; unmatched junction bases: 23. The CDR3 covers 20 residues. CDR1 and CDR2 from the germline V gene are WSHSY and SAAADI. The data were produced by immunoSEQ multiplex PCR, yet TCRdb's version contains in-frame clones alone and is incomplete. The profile shows around 62,000 clones, 90% of them singletons. Sequencing used peripheral blood, obtained in the second trimester of pregnancy. This clonotype originated in a female donor in good health, enrolled as a control in a pregnancy study. The V and J genes are TRBV10-2 and TRBJ2-7; 11 bases are a match to TRBD2. In DNA, the CDR3 is TGCGCCAGCGAGGACAGGGAACAGTCCTATACTAGCGGGAGACCCTACGAGCAGTACTTC. Encoded protein: CASEDREQSYTSGRPYEQYF.